A single T cell receptor beta chain is shown here with its context. Antigen unknown. This sample was taken from a study of T cell responses to AZD1222 COVID-19 vaccine. Study conclusions and caveats: Seropositivity was recorded at baseline in only six AZD1222 recipients. Spike was spanned by vaccine-associated CD4 TCRs, which were dominant at 160-218 and 743-854.

CDR3 size: 14 residues. Germline assignment: CDR1 SGDLS and CDR2 YYNGEE. Deletions cut 4 bases from V and 2 bases from J, with 10 bases between. Sequencing used immunoSEQ multiplex PCR; TCRdb keeps in-frame clones, though not all of them. The sample contains more than 85,000 clones, 88% of which appear only once. This chain uses TRBV9 with TRBJ1-5; tentatively, D is TRBD1 (6 bases). Sequences were derived from peripheral blood, sampled on day 0 of AZD1222 vaccination. The origin of this receptor is an adult in good health. CDR3 residues: CASSLRGGNQPQHF. The CDR3 bases are TGTGCCAGCAGCCTCAGGGGAGGCAATCAGCCCCAGCATTTT.